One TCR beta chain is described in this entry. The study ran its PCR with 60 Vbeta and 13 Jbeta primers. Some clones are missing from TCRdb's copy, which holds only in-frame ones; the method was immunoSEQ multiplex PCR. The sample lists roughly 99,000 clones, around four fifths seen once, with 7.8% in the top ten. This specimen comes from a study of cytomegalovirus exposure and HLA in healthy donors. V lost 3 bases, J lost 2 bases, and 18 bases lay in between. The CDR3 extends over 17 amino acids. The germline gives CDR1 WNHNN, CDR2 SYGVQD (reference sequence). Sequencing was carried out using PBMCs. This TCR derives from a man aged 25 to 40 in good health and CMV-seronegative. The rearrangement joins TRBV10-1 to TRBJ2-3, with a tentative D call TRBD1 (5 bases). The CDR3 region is CASSDASQGINTDTQYF. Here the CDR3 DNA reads TGCGCCAGCAGTGACGCCTCCCAGGGCATCAACACAGATACGCAGTATTTT.